These 26 T cell receptor beta chains came from one sample sequenced in a study of T cell responses to AZD1222 COVID-19 vaccine. The repertoire was sequenced with immunoSEQ multiplex PCR; TCRdb's copy has only in-frame clones and lacks some. The repertoire holds 150,000 or so clones, with roughly nine tenths as singletons. The sample was peripheral blood, taken on day 0 of AZD1222 vaccination. These receptors were taken from an adult in good health.

The J gene is TRBJ2-5, the V gene TRBV6-1; 14 nucleotides line up with TRBD2. This CDR3 is 16 amino acids long. Trimming took 4 bases from V and 1 from J; bases not matched to a gene: 2. Germline V gene sequence: CDR1 MNHNS, CDR2 SASEGT. In DNA form, the CDR3 reads TGTGCCAGCAGTGTGGGACTAGCGGGGGCCCAAGAGACCCAGTACTTC. Its translation: CASSVGLAGAQETQYF.

This clone was recorded a few times. The chain uses TRBV28 and TRBJ1-2; TRBD1 might be the D (6 bases). The ends were cut back, 6 bases at V and 8 bases at J, with 25 bases in the middle. Germline CDR1 is MDHEN and CDR2 is SYDVKM. The CDR3 runs to 16 residues. The CDR3 nucleotides read TGTGCCAGCAGCCCAATACAGGGATTTACGAGAGGGGGCTACACCTTC. Amino acids: CASSPIQGFTRGGYTF.

This chain links TRBV13 with TRBJ1-3; TRBD1 agrees at 10 bases. V dropped 3 bases and J dropped 4; count of bases not matched to a gene: 6. Germline V gene sequence: CDR1 PRHDT, CDR2 FYEKMQ (reference sequence). This CDR3 is built from 16 residues. The CDR3 is CASSFLQTGGGNTIYF. DNA for the CDR3: TGTGCCAGCAGCTTCCTGCAGACAGGGGGCGGAAACACCATATATTTT.

V and J are TRBV7-2 and TRBJ2-7; 8 nucleotides match TRBD2. The V segment lost 1 base and the J segment 3 bases; nucleotides outside the gene matches: 14. The CDR3 is made up of 18 amino acids. Germline loops: CDR1 SGHTA, CDR2 FQGNSA. CDR3 protein: CASSLVRPSGLIGYEQYF. The CDR3 coding sequence is TGTGCCAGCAGCTTAGTCCGGCCTAGCGGGCTGATCGGCTACGAGCAGTACTTC.

The V gene is TRBV29-1, the J gene TRBJ1-5; 9 bases fit TRBD1. Unmatched junction bases numbered 5, after V lost 6 bases and J lost 2 bases. The CDR3 loop spans 14 amino acids. Germline V gives CDR1 SQVTM, CDR2 ANQGSEA. CDR3 residues: CSVSTGGGNQPQHF. The CDR3, as DNA: TGCAGCGTCTCGACAGGGGGTGGCAATCAGCCCCAGCATTTT.

CDR3 protein: CASSLVGSGGRNEQFF. In nucleotides, the CDR3 is TGCGCCAGCAGCTTGGTGGGTAGCGGGGGCCGCAATGAGCAGTTCTTC. The V gene is TRBV5-1, the J gene TRBJ2-1; 9 nucleotides match TRBD2. The V segment lost 0 bases and the J segment 6 bases; nucleotides outside the gene matches: 7. Germline CDR1 SGHRS, CDR2 YFSETQ. CDR3 length: 16 amino acids.

The chain is built from TRBV27 and TRBJ1-2; TRBD1 matches at 9 bases. The V gene end was trimmed by 6 bases and the J gene end by 4 bases; junction bases not matched to a gene: 6. CDR1 is MNHEY, CDR2 SMNVEV, per germline (reference sequence). The CDR3 has 14 residues. The CDR3 DNA follows: TGTGCCAGCAGAACGGGACAGGGCCCCTATGGCTACACCTTC. Its translation is CASRTGQGPYGYTF.

The gene calls are TRBV7-9 and TRBJ2-1, with D maybe TRBD2 (5 bases). This CDR3 has 15 amino acids. Germline CDR1 reads SEHNR; CDR2 reads FQNEAQ (reference sequence). V was pared by 4 bases and J by 5 bases, with 15 bases between. The CDR3 is CASSYLRDIDNEQFF. The CDR3 DNA is TGTGCCAGCAGCTATCTCCGGGATATTGACAATGAGCAGTTCTTC.

V usage is TRBV9 and J usage is TRBJ2-3, with a tentative D call TRBD2 (5 bases). Trimming left V 3 bases short and J 8 bases short, with 16 bases between. Per germline, CDR1 SGDLS and CDR2 YYNGEE. CDR3 size: 14 residues. The CDR3 DNA follows: TGTGCCAGCAGCGACAGTGGGAGCGGTGGTACGCAGTATTTT. It translates to CASSDSGSGGTQYF.

The chain uses TRBV7-2 and TRBJ1-2; 11 nucleotides match TRBD1. The germline CDR1 and CDR2 sequences are SGHTA and FQGNSA. This CDR3 is 17 amino acids long. Germline trimming cut 3 bases from V and 4 bases from J; bases unmatched to any gene: 10. CDR3 region: CASSFYEGQGVLYGYTF. DNA of the CDR3: TGTGCCAGCAGCTTTTATGAGGGACAGGGGGTGCTCTATGGCTACACCTTC.

This chain connects TRBV15 to TRBJ1-1; tentative D call: TRBD1 (6 bases). The CDR3 consists of 14 residues. Trimming cost V 1 base and J 7 bases, with 13 bases left between them. Germline CDR1 and CDR2: LNHNV and YYDKDF (reference sequence). This CDR3 is CATSRVQGKFEAFF. In DNA, the CDR3 is TGTGCCACCAGCAGAGTGCAGGGGAAATTTGAAGCTTTCTTT.

The V call is TRBV7-9, the J call TRBJ1-4; unclear D gene. The CDR3 loop spans 13 amino acids. The germline V and J ends were trimmed by 3 bases and 7 bases, with 9 bases remaining between them. Germline assignment: CDR1 SEHNR and CDR2 FQNEAQ (reference sequence). CDR3 coding DNA: TGTGCCAGCAGCTTTAGTAGGAGTGAAAAACTGTTTTTT. Protein product: CASSFSRSEKLFF.

The rearrangement joins TRBV7-2 to TRBJ2-7; the match to TRBD1 covers 9 bases. V shed 2 bases and J 1 base; nucleotides not matched to a gene: 3. Germline CDR1 and CDR2: SGHTA and FQGNSA. CDR3 length: 15 residues. The CDR3 loop is CASSLLQGASYEQYF. The DNA for the CDR3 is TGTGCCAGCAGCTTATTACAGGGGGCGTCCTACGAGCAGTACTTC.

The chain carries TRBV27 and TRBJ1-1, with D possibly matching TRBD1 (6 bases). V dropped 5 bases and J dropped 5 bases, with 21 bases sitting between them. The germline CDR1 and CDR2 sequences are MNHEY and SMNVEV (reference sequence). The CDR3 length is 16 residues. CDR3 sequence: CASSQGGRGMTTEAFF. In DNA form, the CDR3 reads TGTGCCAGCAGTCAAGGGGGGAGGGGGATGACTACTGAAGCTTTCTTT.

The J gene is TRBJ2-3, the V gene TRBV6-2 or TRBV6-3; D may match TRBD1 or TRBD2 (5 bases each). CDR1 and CDR2 from the germline V gene are MNHEY and SVGEGT. V gave up 2 bases and J gave up 3 bases, with 9 bases separating them. This CDR3 region has 14 residues. The CDR3 DNA follows: TGTGCCAGCAGTTACGAGGGACCTACAGATACGCAGTATTTT. Its protein product is CASSYEGPTDTQYF.

The V call is TRBV19, the J call TRBJ1-5; the match to TRBD1 covers 10 bases. This CDR3 has 14 amino acids. CDR1 LNHDA and CDR2 SQIVND come from the germline V gene (reference sequence). Germline trimming cut 9 bases from V and 4 bases from J; bases unmatched to any gene: 6. As DNA, the CDR3 is TGTGCCAGCACCGGGACAGGGGAAAATCAGCCCCAGCATTTT. This translates into CASTGTGENQPQHF.

This chain uses TRBV18 with TRBJ1-1; D may be TRBD1 (6 bases). This CDR3 spans 14 amino acids. Per germline, CDR1 KGHSH and CDR2 LQKENI. The V end was cut by 3 bases, the J end by 2 bases, with 10 bases between. In DNA form, the CDR3 reads TGTGCCAGCTCACCCGGGGGCGGAAACACTGAAGCTTTCTTT. Amino acid sequence: CASSPGGGNTEAFF.

The V call is TRBV12-3 or TRBV12-4, the J call TRBJ1-2; tentatively, D is TRBD1 (5 bases). With 3 bases removed from V and 8 bases from J, the gap between germline ends came to 10 bases. The CDR3 has 12 amino acids. The CDR3 reads CASSFRGTGYTF. The CDR3 DNA follows: TGTGCCAGCAGTTTTAGGGGTACCGGCTACACCTTC.

The V gene is TRBV6-2 or TRBV6-3, the J gene TRBJ1-5; D gene ambiguous. Germline V gene lookup returns CDR1 MNHEY and CDR2 SVGEGT. V was cut by 2 bases and J by 4 bases, with 9 bases left in between. The CDR3 runs to 14 residues. The CDR3 spells CASSYLTNNQPQHF. CDR3 coding DNA: TGTGCCAGCAGTTACCTGACAAATAATCAGCCCCAGCATTTT.

CDR3 loop: CASSPNDRFYGYTF. The CDR3, as DNA: TGTGCCAGCAGCCCTAATGACAGATTCTATGGCTACACCTTC. The chain links TRBV28 to TRBJ1-2; D perhaps matches TRBD1 (5 bases). This CDR3 has 14 amino acids. V lost 6 bases to trimming and J lost 4 bases, with 15 bases between them. Germline values: CDR1 MDHEN, CDR2 SYDVKM.

The chain employs TRBV19 and TRBJ2-3; D is uncertain. Germline values: CDR1 LNHDA, CDR2 SQIVND (reference sequence). Trimming took 1 base from V and 0 from J, leaving 17 bases between them. CDR3 length: 18 amino acids. For the CDR3, the DNA is TGTGCCAGTAGTATAGGTGTACGGCCGAAACCAAGCACAGATACGCAGTATTTT. Amino acid sequence: CASSIGVRPKPSTDTQYF.

V and J are TRBV10-2 and TRBJ2-5; D call uncertain. Germline CDR1 reads WSHSY; CDR2 reads SAAADI. The germline V and J ends were trimmed by 6 bases and 3 bases, with 14 bases remaining between them. The CDR3 spans 14 residues. In nucleotides, the CDR3 is TGCGCCAGCAGCGTCAATGCGCGGAAAGAGACCCAGTACTTC. Translating gives CASSVNARKETQYF.

The J gene is TRBJ1-2, the V gene TRBV5-1, with D maybe TRBD1 (5 bases). The CDR3 spans 13 residues. V was trimmed by 1 base and J by 8 bases, leaving 12 bases between them. The V gene's germline CDR1 is SGHRS and CDR2 YFSETQ. The chain's CDR3 is CASSLQQGVGYTF. The CDR3 nucleotides read TGCGCCAGCAGCTTGCAGCAGGGTGTAGGCTACACCTTC.

V gene TRBV6-5 combines with J gene TRBJ2-1; 13 nucleotides agree with TRBD2. V shed 5 bases and J 7 bases; nucleotides not matched to a gene: 5. CDR1 is MNHEY and CDR2 is SVGAGI in the germline V gene. The CDR3 totals 15 residues. The CDR3 spells CASSRGLAGENEQFF. The DNA of the CDR3 is TGTGCCAGCAGTCGAGGACTAGCGGGGGAGAATGAGCAGTTCTTC.

This CDR3 reads CATSDRVNYGYTF. CDR3 DNA sequence: TGTGCCACCAGTGACAGGGTCAACTATGGCTACACCTTC. The chain joins TRBV24-1 to TRBJ1-2, with D possibly being TRBD1 (5 bases). Trimming took off 4 bases at V and 2 bases at J, with 7 bases between the two ends. The CDR3 spans 13 residues. The V gene's germline CDR1 is KGHDR and CDR2 SFDVKD.

The V gene is TRBV2, the J gene TRBJ1-5, with D possibly being TRBD1 (5 bases). The CDR3 is 14 amino acids. Germline values: CDR1 SNHLY, CDR2 FYNNEI. Trimming left V 6 bases short and J 4 bases short, with 13 bases between. The CDR3 sequence: CASRETVGNQPQHF. CDR3 nucleotide sequence: TGTGCCAGCAGGGAGACAGTGGGGAATCAGCCCCAGCATTTT.